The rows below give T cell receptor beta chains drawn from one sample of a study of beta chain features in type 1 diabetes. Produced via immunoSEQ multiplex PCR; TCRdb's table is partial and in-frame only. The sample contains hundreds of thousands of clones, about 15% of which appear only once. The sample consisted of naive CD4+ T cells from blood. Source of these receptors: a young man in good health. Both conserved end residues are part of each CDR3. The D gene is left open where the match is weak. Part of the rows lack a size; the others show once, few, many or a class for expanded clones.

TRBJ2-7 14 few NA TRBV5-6 CASSLWVNIYEQYF TGTGCCAGCAGCTTGTGGGTTAATATCTACGAGCAGTACTTC
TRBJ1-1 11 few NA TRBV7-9 CASSTRTEAFF TGTGCCAGCAGCACCAGGACTGAAGCTTTCTTT
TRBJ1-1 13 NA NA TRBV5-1 CASKSGLNTEAFF TGCGCCAGCAAGTCCGGGCTAAACACTGAAGCTTTCTTT
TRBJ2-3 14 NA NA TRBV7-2 CASSYRTSTDTQYF TGTGCCAGCAGCTATAGGACAAGCACAGATACGCAGTATTTT
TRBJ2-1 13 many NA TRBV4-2 CASSQAMSNEQFF TGTGCCAGCAGCCAGGCTATGAGCAATGAGCAGTTCTTC
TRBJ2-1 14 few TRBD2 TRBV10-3 CAITGLAGVGEQFF TGTGCCATCACTGGACTAGCGGGAGTCGGTGAGCAGTTCTTC
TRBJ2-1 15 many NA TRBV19 CASNRAFRSYNEQFF TGTGCCAGTAACAGGGCGTTCCGTTCCTACAATGAGCAGTTCTTC
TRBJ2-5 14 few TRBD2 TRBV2 CASNGLAAQETQYF TGTGCCAGCAACGGTCTAGCGGCCCAAGAGACCCAGTACTTC
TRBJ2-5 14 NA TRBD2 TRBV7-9 CASSVGLAGETQYF TGTGCCAGCAGCGTGGGATTAGCGGGAGAGACCCAGTACTTC
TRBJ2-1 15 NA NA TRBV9 CASSADQSSYNEQFF TGTGCCAGCAGCGCGGACCAGAGCTCCTACAATGAGCAGTTCTTC
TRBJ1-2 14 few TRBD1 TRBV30 CAWSVQGFNYGYTF TGTGCCTGGAGTGTACAGGGGTTCAACTATGGCTACACCTTC
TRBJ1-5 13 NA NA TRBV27 CASSLVSNQPQHF TGTGCCAGCAGTTTGGTAAGCAATCAGCCCCAGCATTTT
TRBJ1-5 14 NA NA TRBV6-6 CASDPWRSNQPQHF TGTGCCAGCGATCCGTGGCGCAGCAATCAGCCCCAGCATTTT
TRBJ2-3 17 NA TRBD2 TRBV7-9 CASSPSARRGSTDTQYF TGTGCCAGCAGCCCCTCAGCGCGGCGGGGGAGCACAGATACGCAGTATTTT
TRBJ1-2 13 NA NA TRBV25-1 CAGSAQQGGGYTF TGTGCCGGCAGTGCCCAACAGGGTGGTGGCTACACCTTC
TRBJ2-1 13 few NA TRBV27 CASSGTVYNEQFF TGTGCCAGCAGCGGGACGGTTTACAATGAGCAGTTCTTC
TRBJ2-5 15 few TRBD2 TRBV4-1 CASSQAPGLEETQYF TGCGCCAGCAGCCAAGCTCCGGGACTAGAAGAGACCCAGTACTTC
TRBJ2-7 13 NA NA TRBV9 CASSVAPTYEQYF TGTGCCAGCAGCGTAGCCCCAACCTACGAGCAGTACTTC
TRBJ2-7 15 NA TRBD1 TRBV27 CASSLPGQAVYEQYF TGTGCCAGCAGTTTACCGGGACAGGCCGTCTACGAGCAGTACTTC
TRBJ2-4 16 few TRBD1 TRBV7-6 CASSPNAGQVINIQYF TGTGCCAGCAGCCCCAACGCGGGACAGGTTATAAACATTCAGTACTTC
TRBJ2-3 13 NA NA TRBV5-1 CASSLNRGPTQYF TGCGCCAGCAGCTTGAATAGGGGACCTACGCAGTATTTT
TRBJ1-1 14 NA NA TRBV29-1 CSVEHGSGNTEAFF TGCAGCGTTGAACACGGCTCGGGGAACACTGAAGCTTTCTTT
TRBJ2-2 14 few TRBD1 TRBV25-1 CASSNRGGTGELFF TGTGCCAGCAGTAACAGGGGCGGCACCGGGGAGCTGTTTTTT
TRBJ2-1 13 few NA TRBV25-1 CASSEFGLDEQFF TGTGCCAGCAGTGAATTCGGGCTTGATGAGCAGTTCTTC
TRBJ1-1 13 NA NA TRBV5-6 CASSLGRNTEAFF TGTGCCAGCAGCTTGGGGAGGAACACTGAAGCTTTCTTT
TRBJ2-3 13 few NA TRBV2 CASRRTEGDTQYF TGTGCCAGCAGACGGACGGAGGGGGATACGCAGTATTTT
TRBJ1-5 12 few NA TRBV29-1 CSAVDGDQPQHF TGCAGCGCCGTCGACGGCGATCAGCCCCAGCATTTT
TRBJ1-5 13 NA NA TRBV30 CAWSTGLGGPQHF TGTGCCTGGAGCACAGGTTTGGGAGGGCCCCAGCATTTT
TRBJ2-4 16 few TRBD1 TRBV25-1 CASSEFEGATKNIQYF TGTGCCAGCAGTGAATTTGAGGGGGCAACCAAAAACATTCAGTACTTC
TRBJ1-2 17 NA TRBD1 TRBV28 CASSSPGQGYYGHGYTF TGTGCCAGCAGTTCACCGGGACAGGGTTATTATGGGCATGGCTACACCTTC
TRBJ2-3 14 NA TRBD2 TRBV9 CASSASGVTDTQYF TGTGCCAGCAGCGCTAGCGGAGTCACAGATACGCAGTATTTT
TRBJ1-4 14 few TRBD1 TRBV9 CASSAGTVNEKLFF TGTGCCAGCAGCGCCGGGACAGTTAATGAAAAACTGTTTTTT
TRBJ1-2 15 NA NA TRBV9 CASSVGGQPNYGYTF TGTGCCAGCAGCGTAGGCGGACAGCCTAACTATGGCTACACCTTC